This TCR beta chain stems from a study of blood T cell repertoires in COVID-19. Across the whole study: T cells, B-cell-depleted T cells, or PBMCs supplied cDNA or gDNA.

Participants reported their clinical history, and cohort assignment relied on those reports. No more than 2 weeks before study entry, exposed participants had met a case of COVID-19. Trimming removed 2 bases from V and 1 base from J, with 9 bases in between. The CDR3 runs to 14 residues. CDR1 and CDR2 from the germline V gene are MNHEY and SMNVEV (reference sequence). The authors' processing: Nucleated cell counts were estimated from reference gene primer amplification. Sequencing was performed with immunoSEQ multiplex PCR; in TCRdb, only in-frame clones are kept and a portion is missing. Clonal size and the V and J genes are those of that table, whereas D and trimming came from the DNA. The sample shows hundreds of thousands of clones, about 85% of them seen only once.

The rearrangement joins TRBV27 to TRBJ2-7; no clear D gene. The TCR was taken from a woman aged 25 to 39 who had been exposed to COVID-19. Sequences were obtained from PBMCs or T cells enriched from blood (not recorded which). This CDR3 reads CASSLKQSSYEQYF. In DNA form, the CDR3 reads TGTGCCAGCAGTTTAAAACAGAGTTCCTACGAGCAGTACTTC.